At least ten counts were recorded for the clone carrying this T cell receptor beta chain. This specimen belongs to a study of early T cells in non-severe SARS-CoV-2 infection. Study-level information: Bulk RNA isolated from unsorted whole blood underwent sequencing; chains were not paired.

TCRdb passed the 5' RACE reads through MiXCR, listing each CDR3 protein once. This sample has approximately 31,000 distinct CDR3 sequences, with around 7% found just once. Deletions cut 4 bases from V and 7 bases from J, with 10 bases between. The CDR3 is 11 residues long. Germline lookup yields CDR1 SQVTM and CDR2 ANQGSEA. The source material was whole blood. The sequence was obtained from an adult who was a healthcare worker with PCR-confirmed SARS-CoV-2 infection or an uninfected control (not recorded which). The chain employs TRBV29-1 and TRBJ1-1; D ambiguous. CDR3 residues: CSVVGWDEAFF. The CDR3 nucleotides read TGCAGCGTTGTAGGATGGGATGAAGCTTTCTTT. The full variable domain, with the rest looked up from reference TRBV29-1 and TRBJ1-1, is SAVISQKPSRDICQRGTSLTIQCQVDSQVTMMFWYRQQPGQSLTLIATANQGSEATYESGFVIDKFPISRPNLTFSTLTVSNMSPEDSSIYLCSVVGWDEAFFGQGTRLTVV.